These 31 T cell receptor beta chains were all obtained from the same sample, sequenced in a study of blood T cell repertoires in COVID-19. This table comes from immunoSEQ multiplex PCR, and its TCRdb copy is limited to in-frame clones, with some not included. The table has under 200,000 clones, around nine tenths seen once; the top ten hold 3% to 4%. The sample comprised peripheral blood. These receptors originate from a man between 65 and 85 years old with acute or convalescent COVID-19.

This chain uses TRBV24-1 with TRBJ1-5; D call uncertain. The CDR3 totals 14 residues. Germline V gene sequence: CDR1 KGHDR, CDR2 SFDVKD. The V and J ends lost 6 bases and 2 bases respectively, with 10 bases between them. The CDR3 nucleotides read TGTGCCACCAGTCGGCACGGGGGCAATCAGCCCCAGCATTTT. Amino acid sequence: CATSRHGGNQPQHF.

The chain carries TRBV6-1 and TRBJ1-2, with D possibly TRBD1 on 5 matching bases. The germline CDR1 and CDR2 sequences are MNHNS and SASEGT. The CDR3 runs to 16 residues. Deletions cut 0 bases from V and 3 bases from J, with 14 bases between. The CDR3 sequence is CASSEAGTGGDYGYTF. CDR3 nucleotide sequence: TGTGCCAGCAGTGAAGCTGGGACGGGAGGAGACTATGGCTACACCTTC.

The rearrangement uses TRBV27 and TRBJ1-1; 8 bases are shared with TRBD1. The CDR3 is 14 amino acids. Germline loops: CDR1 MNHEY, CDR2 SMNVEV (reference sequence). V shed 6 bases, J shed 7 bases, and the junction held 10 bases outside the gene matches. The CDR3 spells CASSLNRGRIEAFF. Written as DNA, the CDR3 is TGTGCCAGCAGCTTGAACAGGGGGAGGATTGAAGCTTTCTTT.

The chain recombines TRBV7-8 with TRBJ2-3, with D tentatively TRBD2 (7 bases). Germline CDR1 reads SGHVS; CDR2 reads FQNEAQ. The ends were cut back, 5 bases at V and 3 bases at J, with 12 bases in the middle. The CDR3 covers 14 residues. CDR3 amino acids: CASSKGGATDTQYF. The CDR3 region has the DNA TGTGCCAGCAGCAAAGGGGGGGCGACAGATACGCAGTATTTT.

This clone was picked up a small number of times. CDR3 protein: CASSGGEREGPDTQYF. The CDR3 bases are TGTGCCAGCAGTGGTGGGGAGCGGGAGGGCCCAGATACGCAGTATTTT. The chain combines TRBV6-1 with TRBJ2-3, with 10 bases identical to TRBD2. Trimming took 4 bases from V and 4 from J; bases not matched to a gene: 8. This CDR3 contains 16 residues. Germline V gene lookup returns CDR1 MNHNS and CDR2 SASEGT.

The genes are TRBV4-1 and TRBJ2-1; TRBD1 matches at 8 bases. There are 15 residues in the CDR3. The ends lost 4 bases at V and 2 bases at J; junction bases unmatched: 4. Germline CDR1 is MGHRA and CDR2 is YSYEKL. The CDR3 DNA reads TGCGCCAGCAGCCCCCGGGACAGGCCCTACAATGAGCAGTTCTTC. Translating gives CASSPRDRPYNEQFF.

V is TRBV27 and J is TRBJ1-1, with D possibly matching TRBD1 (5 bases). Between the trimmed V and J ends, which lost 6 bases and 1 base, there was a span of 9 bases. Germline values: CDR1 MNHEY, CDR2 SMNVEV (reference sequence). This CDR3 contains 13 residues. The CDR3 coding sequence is TGTGCCAGCAGCAACAGGCAGAACACTGAAGCTTTCTTT. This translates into CASSNRQNTEAFF.

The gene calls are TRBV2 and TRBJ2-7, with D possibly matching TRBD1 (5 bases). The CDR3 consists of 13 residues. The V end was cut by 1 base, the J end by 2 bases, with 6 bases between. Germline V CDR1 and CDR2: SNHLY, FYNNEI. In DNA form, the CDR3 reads TGTGCCAGCAGTGAAGGGACAACCTACGAGCAGTACTTC. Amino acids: CASSEGTTYEQYF.

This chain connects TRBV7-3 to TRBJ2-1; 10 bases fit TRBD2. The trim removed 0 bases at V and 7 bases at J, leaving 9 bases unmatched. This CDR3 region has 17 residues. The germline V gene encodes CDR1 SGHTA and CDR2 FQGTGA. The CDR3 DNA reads TGTGCCAGCAGCTTAACCGGGACTAGCGTCACTCGGAATGAGCAGTTCTTC. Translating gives CASSLTGTSVTRNEQFF.

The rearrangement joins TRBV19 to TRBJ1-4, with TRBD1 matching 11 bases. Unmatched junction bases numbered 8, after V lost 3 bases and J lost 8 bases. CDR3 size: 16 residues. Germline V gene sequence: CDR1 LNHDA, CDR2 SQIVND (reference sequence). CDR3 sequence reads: CASSISGTGGEEKLFF. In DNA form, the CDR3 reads TGTGCCAGTAGTATCTCCGGGACAGGGGGTGAAGAAAAACTGTTTTTT. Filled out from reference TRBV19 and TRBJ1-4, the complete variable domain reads DGGITQSPKYLFRKEGQNVTLSCEQNLNHDAMYWYRQDPGQGLRLIYYSQIVNDFQKGDIAEGYSVSREKKESFPLTVTSAQKNPTAFYLCASSISGTGGEEKLFFGSGTQLSVL.

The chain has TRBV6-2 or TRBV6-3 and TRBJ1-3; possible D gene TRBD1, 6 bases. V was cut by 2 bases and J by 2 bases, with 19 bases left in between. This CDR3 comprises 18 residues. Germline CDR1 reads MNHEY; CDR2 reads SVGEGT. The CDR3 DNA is TGTGCCAGCAGTTACCTTTCTACCACGACAGGCCCTGGAAACACCATATATTTT. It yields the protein CASSYLSTTTGPGNTIYF.

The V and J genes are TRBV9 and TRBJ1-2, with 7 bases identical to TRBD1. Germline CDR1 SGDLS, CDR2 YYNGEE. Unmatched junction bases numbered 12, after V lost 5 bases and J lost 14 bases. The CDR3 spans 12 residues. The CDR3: CASSGAGGGVTF. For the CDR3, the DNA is TGTGCCAGCAGTGGGGCAGGGGGTGGAGTGACCTTC.

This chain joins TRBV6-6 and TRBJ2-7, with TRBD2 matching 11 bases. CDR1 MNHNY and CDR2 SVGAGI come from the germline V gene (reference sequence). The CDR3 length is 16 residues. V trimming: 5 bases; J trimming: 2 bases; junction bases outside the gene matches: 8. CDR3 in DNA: TGTGCCAGCAGTCATGCCGGGACTAGCGGTACCTACGAGCAGTACTTC. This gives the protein CASSHAGTSGTYEQYF.

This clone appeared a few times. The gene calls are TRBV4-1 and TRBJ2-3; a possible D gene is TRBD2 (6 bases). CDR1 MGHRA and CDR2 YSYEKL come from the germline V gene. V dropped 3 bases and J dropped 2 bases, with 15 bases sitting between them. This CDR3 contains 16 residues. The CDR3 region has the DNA TGCGCCAGCAGCCAGGGGCGGGCGGGGTACACAGATACGCAGTATTTT. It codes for CASSQGRAGYTDTQYF.

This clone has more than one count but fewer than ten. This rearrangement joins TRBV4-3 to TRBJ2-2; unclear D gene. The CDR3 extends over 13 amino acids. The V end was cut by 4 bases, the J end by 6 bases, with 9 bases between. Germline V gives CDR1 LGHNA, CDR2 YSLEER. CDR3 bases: TGCGCCAGCAGCCCACAACGGGCCGGGGAGCTGTTTTTT. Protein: CASSPQRAGELFF.

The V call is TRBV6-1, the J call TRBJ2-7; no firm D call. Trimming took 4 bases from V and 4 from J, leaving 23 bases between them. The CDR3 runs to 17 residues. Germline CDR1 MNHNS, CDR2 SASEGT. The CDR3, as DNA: TGTGCCAGCAGTGCCAGATTGGCCAGCTTGGGCCCTTACGAGCAGTACTTC. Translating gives CASSARLASLGPYEQYF.

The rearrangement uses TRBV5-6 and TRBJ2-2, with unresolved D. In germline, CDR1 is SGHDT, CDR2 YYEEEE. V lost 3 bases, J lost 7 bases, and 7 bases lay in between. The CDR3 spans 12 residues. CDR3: CASSSRRGELFF. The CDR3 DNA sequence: TGTGCCAGCAGCTCGAGGCGCGGGGAGCTGTTTTTT.

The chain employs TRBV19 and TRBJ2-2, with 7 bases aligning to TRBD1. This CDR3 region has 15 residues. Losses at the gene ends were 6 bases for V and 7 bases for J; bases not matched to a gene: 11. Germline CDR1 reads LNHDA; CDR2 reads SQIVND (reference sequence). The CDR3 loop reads CASSTIDRENGELFF. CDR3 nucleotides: TGTGCCAGTAGCACAATCGACAGGGAGAACGGGGAGCTGTTTTTT. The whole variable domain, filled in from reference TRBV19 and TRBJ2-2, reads DGGITQSPKYLFRKEGQNVTLSCEQNLNHDAMYWYRQDPGQGLRLIYYSQIVNDFQKGDIAEGYSVSREKKESFPLTVTSAQKNPTAFYLCASSTIDRENGELFFGEGSRLTVL.

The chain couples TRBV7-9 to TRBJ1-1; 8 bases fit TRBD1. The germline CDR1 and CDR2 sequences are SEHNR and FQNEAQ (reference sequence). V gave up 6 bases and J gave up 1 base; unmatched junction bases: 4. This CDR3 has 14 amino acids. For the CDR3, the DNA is TGTGCCAGCAGGCGTGGACAGGGGAACACTGAAGCTTTCTTT. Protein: CASRRGQGNTEAFF.

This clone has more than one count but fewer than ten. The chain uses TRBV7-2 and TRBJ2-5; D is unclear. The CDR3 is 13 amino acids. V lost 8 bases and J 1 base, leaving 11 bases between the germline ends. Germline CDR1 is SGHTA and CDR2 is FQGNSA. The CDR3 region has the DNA TGTGCCAGCGTGCGCGGCCCCCAAGAGACCCAGTACTTC. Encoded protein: CASVRGPQETQYF.

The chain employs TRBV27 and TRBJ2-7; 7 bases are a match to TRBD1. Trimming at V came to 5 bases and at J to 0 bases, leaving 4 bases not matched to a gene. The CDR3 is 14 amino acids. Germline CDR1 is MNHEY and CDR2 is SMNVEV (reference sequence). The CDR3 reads CASSVRDSSYEQYF. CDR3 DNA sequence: TGTGCCAGCAGTGTCCGGGACAGCTCCTACGAGCAGTACTTC.

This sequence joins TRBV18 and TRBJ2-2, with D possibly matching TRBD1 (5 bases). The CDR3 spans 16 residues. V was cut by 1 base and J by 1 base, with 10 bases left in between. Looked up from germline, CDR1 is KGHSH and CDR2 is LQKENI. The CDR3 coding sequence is TGTGCCAGCTCACCACAGGGGCAGAGGAACACCGGGGAGCTGTTTTTT. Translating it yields CASSPQGQRNTGELFF.

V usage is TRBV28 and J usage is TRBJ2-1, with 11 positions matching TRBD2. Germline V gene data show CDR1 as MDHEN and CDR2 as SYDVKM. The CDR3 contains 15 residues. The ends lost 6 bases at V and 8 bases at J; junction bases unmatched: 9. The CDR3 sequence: CASRTSGTLNDEQFF. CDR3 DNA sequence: TGTGCCAGCAGGACTAGCGGGACACTTAACGATGAGCAGTTCTTC.

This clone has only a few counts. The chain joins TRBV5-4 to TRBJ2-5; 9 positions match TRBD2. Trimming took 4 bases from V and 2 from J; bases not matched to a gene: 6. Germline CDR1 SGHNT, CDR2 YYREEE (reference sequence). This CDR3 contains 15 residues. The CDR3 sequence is CASSSGTSWQETQYF. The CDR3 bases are TGTGCCAGCAGCAGTGGGACTAGCTGGCAAGAGACCCAGTACTTC. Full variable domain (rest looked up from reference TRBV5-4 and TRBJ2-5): ETGVTQSPTHLIKTRGQQVTLRCSSQSGHNTVSWYQQALGQGPQFIFQYYREEENGRGNFPPRFSGLQFPNYSSELNVNALELDDSALYLCASSSGTSWQETQYFGPGTRLLVL.

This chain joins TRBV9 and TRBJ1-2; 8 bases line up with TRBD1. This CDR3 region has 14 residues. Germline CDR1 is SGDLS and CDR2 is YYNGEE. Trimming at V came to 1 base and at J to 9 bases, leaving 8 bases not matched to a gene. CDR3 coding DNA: TGTGCCAGCAGCGTATCTGGCAGGGGGCCGAGCTACACCTTC. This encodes CASSVSGRGPSYTF. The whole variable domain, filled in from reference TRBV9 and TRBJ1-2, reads DSGVTQTPKHLITATGQRVTLRCSPRSGDLSVYWYQQSLDQGLQFLIQYYNGEERAKGNILERFSAQQFPDLHSELNLSSLELGDSALYFCASSVSGRGPSYTFGSGTRLTVV.

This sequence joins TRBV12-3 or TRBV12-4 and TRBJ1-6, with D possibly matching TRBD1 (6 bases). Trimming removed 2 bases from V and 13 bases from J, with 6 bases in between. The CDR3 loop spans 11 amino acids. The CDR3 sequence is CASSLRGPLHF. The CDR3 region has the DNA TGTGCCAGCAGTTTAAGGGGGCCCCTCCACTTT.

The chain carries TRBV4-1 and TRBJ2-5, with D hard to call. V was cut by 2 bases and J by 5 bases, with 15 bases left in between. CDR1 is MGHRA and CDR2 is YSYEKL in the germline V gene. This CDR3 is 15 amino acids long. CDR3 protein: CASSQLISVGETQYF. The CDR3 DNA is TGCGCCAGCAGCCAACTAATTTCGGTTGGTGAGACCCAGTACTTC.

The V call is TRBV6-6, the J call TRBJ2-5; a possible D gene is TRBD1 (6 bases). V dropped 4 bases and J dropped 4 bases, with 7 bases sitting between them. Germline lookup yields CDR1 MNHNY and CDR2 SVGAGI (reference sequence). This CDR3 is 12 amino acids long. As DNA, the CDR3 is TGTGCCAGCAGTTTCAGGGGAGAGACCCAGTACTTC. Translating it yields CASSFRGETQYF.

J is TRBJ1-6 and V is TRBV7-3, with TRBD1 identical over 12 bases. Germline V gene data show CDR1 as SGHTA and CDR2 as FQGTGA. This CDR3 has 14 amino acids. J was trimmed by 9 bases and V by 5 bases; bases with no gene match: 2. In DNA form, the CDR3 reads TGTGCCAGCAGCCGGGGACAGGGGGCTTCACCCCTCCACTTT. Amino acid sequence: CASSRGQGASPLHF.

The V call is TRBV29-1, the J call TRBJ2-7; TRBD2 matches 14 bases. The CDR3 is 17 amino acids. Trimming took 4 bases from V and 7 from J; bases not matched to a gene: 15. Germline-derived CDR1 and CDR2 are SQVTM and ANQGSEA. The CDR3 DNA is TGCAGCGTTGGATGGGGGACTAGCGGGAGCCCTCTTGGGGAGCAGTACTTC. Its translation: CSVGWGTSGSPLGEQYF.

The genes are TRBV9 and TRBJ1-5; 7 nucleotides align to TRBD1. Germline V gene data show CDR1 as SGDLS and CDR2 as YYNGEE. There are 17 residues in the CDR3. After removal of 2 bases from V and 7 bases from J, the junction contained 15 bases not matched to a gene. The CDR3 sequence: CASSVDPGGAGGQPQHF. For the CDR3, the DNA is TGTGCCAGCAGCGTCGACCCGGGGGGGGCAGGGGGACAGCCCCAGCATTTT.